This entry lists 31 T cell receptor beta chains sequenced from one sample in a study of T cells in Graves' hyperthyroidism and ophthalmopathy. Regions amplified from RNA transcripts were the TCR beta CDR3 regions. A set of HTBI primers served as the primers for a first-round RT-PCR of the TCR CDR3. TCRdb passed the multiplex PCR reads through MiXCR, listing each CDR3 protein once. Here the sample spans around 600,000 distinct CDR3 sequences, approximately 42% being singletons. The specimen sequenced was peripheral blood or thyroid tissue (not recorded which). These receptors came from an adult man with Graves' disease, either hyperthyroidism or ophthalmopathy (not recorded which).

Comment on this clonotype: Its ends do not fully match the called genes, so a read error is possible. The genes are TRBV10-3 and TRBJ1-1; D is undetermined. The CDR3 is made up of 13 amino acids. Germline lookup yields CDR1 ENHRY and CDR2 SYGVKD. The DNA for the CDR3 is TGTGCCAGCAGTCAGTGGTGGAACACTGAAGCTTTCTTT. It translates to CASSQWWNTEAFF.

This clonotype has a handful of counts. The rearrangement links TRBV7-9 to TRBJ2-5; TRBD1 agrees at 7 bases. The J call may be wrong; the DNA end is better matched by TRBJ2-7. From germline, CDR1 is SEHNR and CDR2 FQNEAQ (reference sequence). CDR3 length: 13 residues. The CDR3, as DNA: TGTGCCAGCACCAGCCAGGGGGCCTACGAGCAGTACTTC. Amino acid sequence: CASTSQGAYEQYF.

The CDR3 region is CASSEPQGVVGNQPQHF. The CDR3 DNA is TGTGCCAGTAGCGAACCACAGGGGGTAGTAGGCAATCAGCCCCAGCATTTT. V and J are TRBV19 and TRBJ1-5; TRBD1 agrees at 8 bases. With V trimmed by 6 bases and J by 2 bases, 12 bases remained unmatched. The CDR3 runs 17 residues. The germline V gene encodes CDR1 LNHDA and CDR2 SQIVND (reference sequence). The full variable domain, rest sourced from reference TRBV19 and TRBJ1-5, is DGGITQSPKYLFRKEGQNVTLSCEQNLNHDAMYWYRQDPGQGLRLIYYSQIVNDFQKGDIAEGYSVSREKKESFPLTVTSAQKNPTAFYLCASSEPQGVVGNQPQHFGDGTRLSIL.

The sample holds many counts of this clonotype. The rearrangement uses TRBV10-3 and TRBJ1-3; the D is unclear. V was pared by 6 bases and J by 4 bases, with 13 bases between. CDR1 is ENHRY and CDR2 is SYGVKD in the germline V gene. The CDR3 has 14 amino acids. The CDR3: CAISEFQGGNTIYF. The CDR3 DNA sequence: TGTGCCATCAGCGAATTCCAAGGGGGAAACACCATATATTTT.

This rearrangement joins TRBV2 to TRBJ1-3; D gene uncertain. The V end lost 5 bases, the J end lost 1 base, and 12 bases lay between the germline ends. CDR1 is SNHLY, CDR2 FYNNEI, per germline. The CDR3 is made up of 15 amino acids. The CDR3 region is CASSLSVGSGNTIYF. For the CDR3, the DNA is TGTGCCAGCAGTTTATCGGTCGGATCTGGAAACACCATATATTTT.

In its sample, this clonotype was seen a few times. The V and J genes are TRBV5-1 and TRBJ2-2; no clear D. Per germline, CDR1 SGHRS and CDR2 YFSETQ. This CDR3 region has 13 residues. Trimming took off 6 bases at V and 1 base at J, with 7 bases between the two ends. The CDR3 sequence: CASMSENTGELFF. DNA of the CDR3: TGCGCCAGCATGTCCGAGAACACCGGGGAGCTGTTTTTT.

The chain joins TRBV9 to TRBJ1-2, with a possible D match to TRBD1 (5 bases). This CDR3 has 16 amino acids. Deletions cut 0 bases from V and 4 bases from J, with 16 bases between. CDR1 and CDR2 (germline): SGDLS, YYNGEE. The CDR3 region has the DNA TGTGCCAGCAGCGTAGCCGATGGGGCTGCCCCCTATGGCTACACCTTC. This gives the protein CASSVADGAAPYGYTF.

The J gene is TRBJ2-3, the V gene TRBV10-2, with 9 bases lining up with TRBD2. V shed 8 bases and J 1 base; nucleotides not matched to a gene: 1. The CDR3 extends over 13 amino acids. CDR1 and CDR2 (germline): WSHSY, SAAADI. CDR3 in amino acids: CASLAGGTDTQYF. CDR3 bases: TGCGCCAGCTTAGCGGGGGGCACAGATACGCAGTATTTT.

The chain is built from TRBV29-1 and TRBJ1-1, with unresolved D. With 0 bases removed from V and 7 bases from J, the gap between germline ends came to 9 bases. Germline V lookup: CDR1 SQVTM, CDR2 ANQGSEA. The CDR3 covers 12 residues. This CDR3 reads CSVEDLRNEAFF. The CDR3 nucleotides read TGCAGCGTTGAAGATTTGAGGAATGAAGCTTTCTTT. Looking up the rest from reference TRBV29-1 and TRBJ1-1 gives the full variable domain: SAVISQKPSRDICQRGTSLTIQCQVDSQVTMMFWYRQQPGQSLTLIATANQGSEATYESGFVIDKFPISRPNLTFSTLTVSNMSPEDSSIYLCSVEDLRNEAFFGQGTRLTVV.

The chain joins TRBV10-3 to TRBJ1-1; the D gene is possibly TRBD1 (6 bases). Germline V lookup: CDR1 ENHRY, CDR2 SYGVKD. The CDR3 has 13 amino acids. Trimming pared 5 bases from V and 9 bases from J, leaving 16 bases between. This chain's CDR3 is CAISQYTQGKAFF. As DNA, the CDR3 is TGTGCCATCAGTCAATACACACAGGGAAAAGCTTTCTTT.

V gene TRBV6-6 combines with J gene TRBJ2-5; 7 positions match TRBD1. Looked up from germline, CDR1 is MNHNY and CDR2 is SVGAGI (reference sequence). The CDR3 sequence is 13 residues long. V lost 6 bases to trimming and J lost 4 bases; unmatched junction nucleotides: 5. The CDR3 bases are TGTGCCAGCAGCATTGACAGGGCAGAGACCCAGTACTTC. The encoded protein is CASSIDRAETQYF.

The sample holds one count of this clonotype. This may be a read error: a much more frequent sequence differs by one nucleotide. The chain employs TRBV7-9 and TRBJ1-4, with 7 positions matching TRBD1. The CDR3 has 15 amino acids. CDR1 is SEHNR and CDR2 is FQNEAQ in the germline V gene (reference sequence). The CDR3 DNA is TGTGCCGGCAGCCCCCCGGACAGGCGGAATGAAAAACTGTTTTTT. Its translation is CAGSPPDRRNEKLFF.

The sample holds a few counts of this clonotype. In nucleotides, the CDR3 is TGTGCCAGCAGTTTATACAGGGACGATGGCTACACCTTC. Its translation is CASSLYRDDGYTF. The rearrangement uses TRBV12-3 or TRBV12-4 and TRBJ1-2, with D possibly matching TRBD1 (6 bases). Trimming shortened V by 2 bases and J by 6 bases, and 10 bases separated the two germline ends. The CDR3 is 13 residues long.

The rearrangement links TRBV29-1 to TRBJ1-3; D is possibly TRBD1 (6 bases). The CDR3 consists of 13 residues. Germline CDR1 and CDR2: SQVTM and ANQGSEA. The ends were cut back, 5 bases at V and 3 bases at J, with 11 bases in the middle. Written as DNA, the CDR3 is TGCAGCGTTAACCAGGGGTTTGGAAACACCATATATTTT. Translation: CSVNQGFGNTIYF.

The sample holds a few counts of this clonotype. The rearrangement joins TRBV7-9 to TRBJ2-7, with D perhaps given as TRBD1 or TRBD2 (5 bases each). This CDR3 comprises 14 residues. Looked up from germline, CDR1 is SEHNR and CDR2 is FQNEAQ (reference sequence). The V end lost 5 bases, the J end lost 0 bases, and 11 bases lay between the germline ends. CDR3 DNA: TGTGCCAGCAGCCGGGACCTAAACTCCTACGAGCAGTACTTC. Translated: CASSRDLNSYEQYF.

There are a few counts of this clonotype. V gene TRBV5-5 combines with J gene TRBJ1-6, with no clear D. Trimming shortened V by 6 bases and J by 7 bases, and 17 bases separated the two germline ends. The CDR3 has 15 residues. Germline V CDR1 and CDR2: SGHKS, YYEKEE (reference sequence). The CDR3 protein is CASTLTLAANSPLHF. CDR3 bases: TGTGCCAGCACCCTGACTTTAGCTGCGAATTCACCCCTCCACTTT.

J is TRBJ2-5 and V is TRBV12-5; possible D gene TRBD1, 6 bases. With 5 bases removed from V and 5 bases from J, the gap between germline ends came to 12 bases. The CDR3 spans 13 residues. Germline V lookup: CDR1 LGHNT, CDR2 FRNRAP. This chain's CDR3 is CASGPTGRETQYF. DNA for the CDR3: TGTGCTAGTGGTCCCACAGGGCGGGAGACCCAGTACTTC.

There are a few counts of this clonotype. The chain couples TRBV10-3 to TRBJ1-4; D is uncertain. CDR1 and CDR2 (germline): ENHRY, SYGVKD. This CDR3 contains 13 residues. V lost 4 bases, J lost 0 bases, and 3 bases lay in between. The CDR3 bases are TGTGCCATCAGTGGGGCAACTAATGAAAAACTGTTTTTT. This encodes CAISGATNEKLFF.

In its sample, this clonotype was seen a few times. The chain employs TRBV7-8 and TRBJ2-7; D call uncertain. Germline loops: CDR1 SGHVS, CDR2 FQNEAQ. V gave up 11 bases and J gave up 0 bases, with 5 bases separating them. The CDR3 contains 10 residues. The DNA of the CDR3 is TGTGCCTTCAGCTCCTACGAGCAGTACTTC. Encoded protein: CAFSSYEQYF.

J is TRBJ1-5 and V is TRBV20-1, with 7 bases aligning to TRBD1. The junction had 3 bases not matched to a gene; V was cut back by 7 bases and J by 0 bases. The CDR3 is made up of 13 amino acids. Per the germline V gene, CDR1 is DFQATT and CDR2 is SNEGSKA (reference sequence). The CDR3 region has the DNA TGCAGTGGACAGGGAGATAGCAATCAGCCCCAGCATTTT. Its translation: CSGQGDSNQPQHF.

The chain recombines TRBV27 with TRBJ1-1; no firm D call. This CDR3 has 15 residues. Trimming left V 2 bases short and J 8 bases short, with 18 bases between. Germline V CDR1 and CDR2: MNHEY, SMNVEV (reference sequence). The CDR3 nucleotides are TGTGCCAGCAGTTTAAGGGATACGATAAATCAAGAAGCTTTCTTT. Its protein is CASSLRDTINQEAFF.

This CDR3 reads CASSVVDRLAEQYF. DNA of the CDR3: TGTGCCAGCAGTGTTGTCGACAGATTGGCCGAGCAGTACTTC. This chain connects TRBV2 to TRBJ2-7; D is possibly TRBD1 (5 bases). Germline CDR1 reads SNHLY; CDR2 reads FYNNEI. Trimming took 4 bases from V and 6 from J, leaving 16 bases between them. This CDR3 region has 14 residues.

CDR3 coding DNA: TGTGCCAGCAGCAAAGCAGGGACGGACCAGTACTTC. This sequence encodes CASSKAGTDQYF. This sequence joins TRBV5-4 and TRBJ2-4, with D perhaps being TRBD1 or TRBD2 (5 bases each). V lost 4 bases to trimming and J lost 13 bases, with 15 bases between them. Germline V lookup: CDR1 SGHNT, CDR2 YYREEE (reference sequence). This CDR3 is built from 12 residues.

For this clonotype: The CDR3 carries no conserved terminal phenylalanine or tryptophan, so it likely arises from a read error. The DNA is omitted, as the CDR3 cannot be located on it reliably, and the CDR3 follows TCRdb's listing. The chain links TRBV15 to TRBJ1-1; the table's D call, TRBD1, has no DNA check behind it. Germline V gene data show CDR1 as LNHNV and CDR2 as YYDKDF (reference sequence). 10 amino acids form the CDR3, both terminal residues included. CDR3 residues: CATSRNRGVS.

V usage is TRBV29-1 and J usage is TRBJ2-5, with TRBD2 matching over 14 bases. After removal of 3 bases from V and 1 base from J, the junction contained 1 base not matched to a gene. This CDR3 is built from 15 residues. Germline V gene lookup returns CDR1 SQVTM and CDR2 ANQGSEA. CDR3 loop: CSVEGTSGGQETQYF. Here the CDR3 DNA reads TGCAGCGTTGAGGGGACTAGCGGGGGCCAAGAGACCCAGTACTTC. The variable domain in full, completed from reference TRBV29-1 and TRBJ2-5, reads SAVISQKPSRDICQRGTSLTIQCQVDSQVTMMFWYRQQPGQSLTLIATANQGSEATYESGFVIDKFPISRPNLTFSTLTVSNMSPEDSSIYLCSVEGTSGGQETQYFGPGTRLLVL.

CDR3 protein: CATSRTAGETTEAFF. CDR3 bases: TGTGCCACCAGCAGGACAGCGGGGGAGACCACTGAAGCTTTCTTT. This chain uses TRBV15 with TRBJ1-1, with a tentative D call TRBD1 (5 bases). Trimming removed 3 bases at V and 4 bases at J, with 15 bases between. Germline CDR1 LNHNV, CDR2 YYDKDF (reference sequence). This CDR3 spans 15 amino acids.

The chain carries TRBV29-1 and TRBJ2-5; possibly TRBD2 for D (6 bases). Germline assignment: CDR1 SQVTM and CDR2 ANQGSEA. V gave up 3 bases and J gave up 9 bases, with 17 bases separating them. The CDR3 runs to 13 residues. CDR3 nucleotides: TGCAGCGTTGAGGACAATAGCGGTCAGCCCCAGTACTTC. Translated, it gives CSVEDNSGQPQYF.

CDR3 sequence reads: CSVEGVGLAGPDRYEQYF. DNA of the CDR3: TGCAGCGTTGAAGGTGTAGGTTTGGCGGGACCGGATCGCTACGAGCAGTACTTC. The rearrangement uses TRBV29-1 and TRBJ2-7, with D tentatively TRBD2 (6 bases). There are 18 residues in the CDR3. Trimming took 1 base from V and 3 from J, leaving 25 bases between them. Germline V lookup: CDR1 SQVTM, CDR2 ANQGSEA.

For this clonotype: This may come from a read error, since a much larger clone is one base off. The rearrangement links TRBV24-1 to TRBJ1-2; unclear D gene. CDR3 size: 14 residues. CDR1 and CDR2 from the germline V gene are KGHDR and SFDVKD. V was clipped by 7 bases and J by 2 bases, with 13 bases between them. CDR3 residues: CATSATRNNYGYTF. Written as DNA, the CDR3 is TGTGCCACCAGCGCCACCAGGAACAACTATGGCTACACCTTC.

A remark on this clonotype: A read error may explain this, as a much larger clone is one base away. The J gene is TRBJ1-2, the V gene TRBV11-1, with 8 bases matching TRBD1. CDR3 length: 13 amino acids. With 10 bases clipped from V and 8 bases from J, the junction kept 12 bases outside the gene matches. Per the germline V gene, CDR1 is SGHAT and CDR2 is FQDESV (reference sequence). The CDR3 nucleotides are TGTGCCATCAACCGGGGCAGGGGGCGCGGCTACACCTTC. This encodes CAINRGRGRGYTF.

As for this clonotype: Compared with germline, one end of the junction differs, possibly owing to a read error. DNA of the CDR3: TGTGCCAGCAGCTTAGAAGGGGCGTCGGGCGGGGAGGTGTTTTTT. Its protein product is CASSLEGASGGEVFF. The chain joins TRBV7-6 to TRBJ2-2; D is perhaps TRBD2 (6 bases). The CDR3 is 15 amino acids. Per germline, CDR1 SGHVS and CDR2 FNYEAQ.